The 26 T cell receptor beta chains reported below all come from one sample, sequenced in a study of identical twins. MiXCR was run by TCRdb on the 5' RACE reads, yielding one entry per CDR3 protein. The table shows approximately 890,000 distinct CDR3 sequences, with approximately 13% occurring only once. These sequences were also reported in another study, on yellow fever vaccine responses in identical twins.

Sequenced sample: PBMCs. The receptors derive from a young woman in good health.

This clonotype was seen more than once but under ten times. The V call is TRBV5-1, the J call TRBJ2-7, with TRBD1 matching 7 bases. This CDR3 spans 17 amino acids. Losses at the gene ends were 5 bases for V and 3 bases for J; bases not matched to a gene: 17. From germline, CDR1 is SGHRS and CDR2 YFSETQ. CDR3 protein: CASSSRRTRDSVYEQYV. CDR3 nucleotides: TGCGCCAGCAGTTCTAGGAGAACCCGGGACAGTGTCTACGAGCAGTACGTC.

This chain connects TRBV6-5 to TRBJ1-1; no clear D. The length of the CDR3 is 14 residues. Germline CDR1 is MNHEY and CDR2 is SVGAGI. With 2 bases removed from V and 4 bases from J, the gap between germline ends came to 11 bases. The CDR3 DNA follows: TGTGCCAGCAGTTACGGCCGGGGTGCCACTGAAGCTTTCTTT. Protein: CASSYGRGATEAFF.

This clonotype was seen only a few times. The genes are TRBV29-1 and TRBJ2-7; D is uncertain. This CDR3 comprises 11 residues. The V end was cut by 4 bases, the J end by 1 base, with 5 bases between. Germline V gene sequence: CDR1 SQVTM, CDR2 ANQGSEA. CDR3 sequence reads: CSVVSSYEQYV. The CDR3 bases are TGCAGCGTTGTCAGTTCCTACGAGCAGTACGTC.

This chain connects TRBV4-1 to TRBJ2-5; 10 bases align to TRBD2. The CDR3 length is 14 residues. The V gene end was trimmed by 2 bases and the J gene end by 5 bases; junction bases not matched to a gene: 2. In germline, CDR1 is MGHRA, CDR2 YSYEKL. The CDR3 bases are TGCGCCAGCAGCCAAACTAGCGGGGTCGAGACCCAGTACTTC. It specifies CASSQTSGVETQYF.

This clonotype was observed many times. Here the CDR3 reads CASSQDPLAGAYNEQFF. The DNA of the CDR3 is TGCGCCAGCAGCCAAGATCCCTTAGCGGGTGCCTACAATGAGCAGTTCTTC. V is TRBV4-1 and J is TRBJ2-1; TRBD2 aligns across 7 bases. CDR1 and CDR2 from the germline V gene are MGHRA and YSYEKL. V shed 0 bases and J 2 bases; nucleotides not matched to a gene: 7. The CDR3 is 17 residues long.

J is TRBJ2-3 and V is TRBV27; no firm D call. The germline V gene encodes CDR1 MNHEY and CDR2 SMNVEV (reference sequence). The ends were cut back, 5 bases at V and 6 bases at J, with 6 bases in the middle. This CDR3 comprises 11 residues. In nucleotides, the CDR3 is TGTGCCAGCAGTAACTGGGATACGCAGTATTTT. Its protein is CASSNWDTQYF.

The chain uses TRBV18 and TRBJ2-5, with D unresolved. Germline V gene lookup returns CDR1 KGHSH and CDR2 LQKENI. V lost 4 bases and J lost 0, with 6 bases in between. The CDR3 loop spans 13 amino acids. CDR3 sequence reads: CASSLQDQETQYF. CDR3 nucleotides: TGTGCCAGCTCACTTCAGGACCAAGAGACCCAGTACTTC.

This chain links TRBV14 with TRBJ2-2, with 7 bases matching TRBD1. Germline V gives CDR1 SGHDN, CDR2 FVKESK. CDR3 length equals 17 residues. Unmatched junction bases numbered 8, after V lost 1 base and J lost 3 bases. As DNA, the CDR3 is TGTGCCAGCAGCCAAGCCAGGGGGTTACGTTACACCGGGGAGCTGTTTTTT. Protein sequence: CASSQARGLRYTGELFF. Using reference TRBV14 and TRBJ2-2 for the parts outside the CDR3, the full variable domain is EAGVTQFPSHSVIEKGQTVTLRCDPISGHDNLYWYRRVMGKEIKFLLHFVKESKQDESGMPNNRFLAERTGGTYSTLKVQPAELEDSGVYFCASSQARGLRYTGELFFGEGSRLTVL.

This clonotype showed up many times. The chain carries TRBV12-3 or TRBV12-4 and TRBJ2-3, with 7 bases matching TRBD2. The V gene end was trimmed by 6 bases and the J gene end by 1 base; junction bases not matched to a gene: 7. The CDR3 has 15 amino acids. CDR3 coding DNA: TGTGCCAGCAGACAGAGACTAGCCTGCACAGATACGCAGTATTTT. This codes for CASRQRLACTDTQYF.

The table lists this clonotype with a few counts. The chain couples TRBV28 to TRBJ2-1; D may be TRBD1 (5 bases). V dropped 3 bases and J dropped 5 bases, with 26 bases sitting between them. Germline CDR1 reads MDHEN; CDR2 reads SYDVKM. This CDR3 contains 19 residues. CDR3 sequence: CASSLRDPPTVPQDNEQFF. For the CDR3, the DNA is TGTGCCAGCAGTTTGCGAGACCCCCCGACAGTGCCTCAGGACAATGAGCAGTTCTTC.

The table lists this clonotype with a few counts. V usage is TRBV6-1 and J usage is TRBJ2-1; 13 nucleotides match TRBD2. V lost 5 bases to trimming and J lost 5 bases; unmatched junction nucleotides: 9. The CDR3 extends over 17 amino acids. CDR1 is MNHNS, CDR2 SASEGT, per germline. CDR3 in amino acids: CASSQGTGTSGNNEQFF. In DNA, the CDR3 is TGTGCCAGCAGTCAGGGAACCGGGACTAGCGGGAACAATGAGCAGTTCTTC.

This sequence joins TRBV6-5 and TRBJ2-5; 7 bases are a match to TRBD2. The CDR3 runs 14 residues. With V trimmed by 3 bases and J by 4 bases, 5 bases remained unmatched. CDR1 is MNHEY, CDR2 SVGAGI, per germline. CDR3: CASSYGRGPETQYF. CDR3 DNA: TGTGCCAGCAGTTATGGGAGGGGCCCAGAGACCCAGTACTTC.

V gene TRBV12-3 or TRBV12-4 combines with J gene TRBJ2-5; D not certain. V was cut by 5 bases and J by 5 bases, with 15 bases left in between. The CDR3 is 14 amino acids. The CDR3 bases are TGTGCCAGCAGTCCCTCTATGGGAACGGAGACCCAGTACTTC. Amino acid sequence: CASSPSMGTETQYF.

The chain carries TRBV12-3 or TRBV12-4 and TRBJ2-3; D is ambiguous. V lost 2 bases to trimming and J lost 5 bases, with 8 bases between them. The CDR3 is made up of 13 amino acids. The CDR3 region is CASSLNSRDTQYF. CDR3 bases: TGTGCCAGCAGTTTAAACTCCAGAGATACGCAGTATTTT.

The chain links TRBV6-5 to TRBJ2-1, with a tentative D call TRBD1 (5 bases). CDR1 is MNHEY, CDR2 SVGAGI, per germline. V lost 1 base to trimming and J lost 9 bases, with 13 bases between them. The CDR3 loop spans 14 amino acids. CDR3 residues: CASSYYLGTGEQFF. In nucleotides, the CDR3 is TGTGCCAGCAGTTACTATTTGGGCACAGGTGAGCAGTTCTTC.

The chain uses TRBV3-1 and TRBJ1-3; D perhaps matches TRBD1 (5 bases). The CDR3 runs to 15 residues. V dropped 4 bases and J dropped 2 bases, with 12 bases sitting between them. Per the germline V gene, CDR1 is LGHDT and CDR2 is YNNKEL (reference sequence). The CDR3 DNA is TGTGCCAGCAGCCCCGTCCCGGGGCCTGGAAACACCATATATTTT. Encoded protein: CASSPVPGPGNTIYF.

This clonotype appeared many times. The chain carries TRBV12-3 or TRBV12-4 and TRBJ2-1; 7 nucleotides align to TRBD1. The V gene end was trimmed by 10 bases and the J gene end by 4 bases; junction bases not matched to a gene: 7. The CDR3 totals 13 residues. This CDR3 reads CATRTGDYNEQFF. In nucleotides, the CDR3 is TGTGCCACTAGGACAGGTGATTACAATGAGCAGTTCTTC.

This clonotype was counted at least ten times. The CDR3 sequence: CASRPLSGMAYNEQFF. Written as DNA, the CDR3 is TGTGCCAGCAGGCCCCTTAGCGGGATGGCATACAATGAGCAGTTCTTC. The rearrangement uses TRBV7-9 and TRBJ2-1; 8 nucleotides line up with TRBD2. CDR1 is SEHNR and CDR2 is FQNEAQ in the germline V gene (reference sequence). The CDR3 is 16 residues long. With 6 bases clipped from V and 4 bases from J, the junction kept 11 bases outside the gene matches.

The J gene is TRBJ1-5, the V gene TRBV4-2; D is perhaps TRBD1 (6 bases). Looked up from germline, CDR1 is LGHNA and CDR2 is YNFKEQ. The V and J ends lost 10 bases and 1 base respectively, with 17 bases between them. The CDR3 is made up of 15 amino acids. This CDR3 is CAMSRRGLSNQPQHF. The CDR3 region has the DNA TGTGCCATGAGCCGCAGGGGTCTCAGCAATCAGCCCCAGCATTTT.

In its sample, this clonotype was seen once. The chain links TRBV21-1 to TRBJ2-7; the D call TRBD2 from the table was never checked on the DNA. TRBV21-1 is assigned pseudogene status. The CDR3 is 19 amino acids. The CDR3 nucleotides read TGTGCCAGCAGCAAAGGGTTGGGCGGGAGAAACCCAAGATCCTACGAGCAGTACGTC. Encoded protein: CASSKGLGGRNPRSYEQYV.

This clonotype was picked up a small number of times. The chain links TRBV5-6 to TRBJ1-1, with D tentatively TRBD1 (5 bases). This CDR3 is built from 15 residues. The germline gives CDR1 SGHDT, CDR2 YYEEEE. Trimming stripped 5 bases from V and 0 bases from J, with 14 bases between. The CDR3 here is CASSSIQVMNTEAFF. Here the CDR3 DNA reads TGTGCCAGCAGTTCCATACAGGTTATGAACACTGAAGCTTTCTTT.

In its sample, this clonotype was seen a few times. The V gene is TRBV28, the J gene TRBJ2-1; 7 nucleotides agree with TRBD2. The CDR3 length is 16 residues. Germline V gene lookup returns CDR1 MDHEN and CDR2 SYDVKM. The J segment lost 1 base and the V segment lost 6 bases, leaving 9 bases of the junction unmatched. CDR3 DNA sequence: TGTGCCAGCAGCAAAATAGCGGGTGGGTCCTACAATGAGCAGTTCTTC. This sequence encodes CASSKIAGGSYNEQFF.

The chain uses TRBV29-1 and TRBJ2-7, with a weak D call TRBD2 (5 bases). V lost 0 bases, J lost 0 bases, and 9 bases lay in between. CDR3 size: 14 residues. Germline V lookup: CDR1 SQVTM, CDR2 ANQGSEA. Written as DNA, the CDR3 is TGCAGCGTTGAAGATTCTGGGAGCTCCTACGAGCAGTACTTC. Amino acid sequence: CSVEDSGSSYEQYF.

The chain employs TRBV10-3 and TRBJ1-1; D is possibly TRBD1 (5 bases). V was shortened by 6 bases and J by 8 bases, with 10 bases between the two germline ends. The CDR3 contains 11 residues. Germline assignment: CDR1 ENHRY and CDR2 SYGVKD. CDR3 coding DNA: TGTGCCATCAGGGAGGGACCCGAAGCTTTCTTT. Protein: CAIREGPEAFF.

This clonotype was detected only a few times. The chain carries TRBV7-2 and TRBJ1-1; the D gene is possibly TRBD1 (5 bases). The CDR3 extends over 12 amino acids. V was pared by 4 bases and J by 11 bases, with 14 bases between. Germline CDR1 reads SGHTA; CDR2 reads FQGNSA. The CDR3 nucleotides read TGTGCCAGCAGCTCGACCGGGACCCCCGCTTTCTTT. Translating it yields CASSSTGTPAFF.

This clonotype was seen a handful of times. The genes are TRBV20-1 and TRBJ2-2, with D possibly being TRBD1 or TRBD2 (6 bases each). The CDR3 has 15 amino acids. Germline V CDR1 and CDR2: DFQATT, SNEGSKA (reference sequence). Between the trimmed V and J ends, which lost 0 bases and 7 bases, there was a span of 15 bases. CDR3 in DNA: TGCAGTGCTAGAGATGAGGGGGGCGAGGGCGGGGAGCTGTTTTTT. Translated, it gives CSARDEGGEGGELFF.